This is a list of T cell receptor beta chains from one sample in a study of T cell responses to AZD1222 COVID-19 vaccine. The protocol was immunoSEQ multiplex PCR, while the TCRdb copy is restricted to in-frame clones and leaves out a portion. The sample contains approximately 190,000 clones, roughly 92% of which appear only once. The sequencing here drew on peripheral blood, taken on day 0 of AZD1222 vaccination. The receptors were sampled from an adult in good health. Both conserved end residues are part of each CDR3.

V: TRBV2
CDR3: CASRIGTGHGYTF

V: TRBV10-1
CDR3: CASSRATNEKLFF

V: TRBV14
CDR3: CASSQDYRRRGETQYF

V: TRBV11-1
CDR3: CASSLSGWDTGELFF

V: TRBV27
CDR3: CASSSPLRSEEQYF

V: TRBV20-1
CDR3: CSAGTGGFAFF

V: TRBV4-2
CDR3: CASSQEGGYTF

V: TRBV4-1
CDR3: CASSQPERGLRNIQYF

V: TRBV5-3
CDR3: CARSDTLGQENTEAFF

V: TRBV7-9
CDR3: CASSSTSNYGYTF

V: TRBV3-1/TRBV3-2
CDR3: CASSEPGENTEAFF

V: TRBV7-9
CDR3: CASKSRRGETQYF

V: TRBV18
CDR3: CASSPLQLDSNEKLFF

V: TRBV4-1
CDR3: CASSLRQETNTEAFF

V: TRBV5-5
CDR3: CASSGAVGPNEKLFF

V: TRBV7-3
CDR3: CASSLAARDEQFF

V: TRBV2
CDR3: CASNSDGGNTEAFF

V: TRBV4-3
CDR3: CASSQGGPGVGNEKLFF

V: TRBV5-6
CDR3: CASLSWTGVGYGYTF

V: TRBV7-9
CDR3: CASSLYRLGEKLFF